The rows below give T cell receptor beta chains drawn from one sample of a study of regulatory and conventional T cells in RAG deficiency. Sequencing was performed with immunoSEQ multiplex PCR; in TCRdb, only in-frame clones are kept and a portion is missing. The sample yields approximately 12,000 clones, approximately 94% seen once. In addition, the sample was reused for a study of regulatory T cells.

Sequenced: CD127- CD25+ CD4+ Tregs sorted from blood. The receptors come from a human donor in good health. The CDR3 runs from the conserved cysteine through the conserved F or W. Each record gives: V gene, CDR3 length, D gene, J gene, CDR3 protein, CDR3 DNA. D genes are given only for firm matches.

V: TRBV7-9
length: 10
D: NA
J: TRBJ1-2
CDR3: CASRVGGYTF
DNA: TGTGCCAGCAGGGTTGGCGGCTACACCTTC

V: TRBV6-1
length: 14
D: NA
J: TRBJ2-4
CDR3: CASSGQGWDYIQYF
DNA: TGTGCCAGCAGTGGACAGGGTTGGGACTACATTCAGTACTTC

V: TRBV11-2
length: 12
D: NA
J: TRBJ1-2
CDR3: CASSLARGGYTF
DNA: TGTGCCAGCAGCTTAGCGCGGGGTGGCTACACCTTC

V: TRBV19
length: 15
D: NA
J: TRBJ2-1
CDR3: CASSIAGGEYNEQFF
DNA: TGTGCCAGTAGTATAGCGGGGGGCGAATACAATGAGCAGTTCTTC

V: TRBV5-1
length: 14
D: NA
J: TRBJ2-4
CDR3: CASSVGVSKNIQYF
DNA: TGCGCCAGCAGCGTGGGTGTATCCAAAAACATTCAGTACTTC

V: TRBV10-3
length: 13
D: NA
J: TRBJ1-1
CDR3: CAISEQLNTEAFF
DNA: TGTGCCATCAGTGAACAGTTGAACACTGAAGCTTTCTTT

V: TRBV18
length: 15
D: TRBD1
J: TRBJ1-6
CDR3: CASSSRDRANSPLHF
DNA: TGTGCCAGCTCATCCCGGGACAGGGCCAATTCACCCCTCCACTTT

V: TRBV5-1
length: 13
D: NA
J: TRBJ1-3
CDR3: CASSLTGGNTIYF
DNA: TGCGCCAGCAGCCTAACAGGGGGAAACACCATATATTTT

V: TRBV5-1
length: 13
D: NA
J: TRBJ1-2
CDR3: CASSFSRVDGYTF
DNA: TGCGCCAGCAGCTTCTCCAGGGTGGATGGCTACACCTTC

V: TRBV7-9
length: 14
D: TRBD2
J: TRBJ2-7
CDR3: CASSLTSGGYEQYF
DNA: TGTGCCAGCAGCTTAACTAGCGGGGGATACGAGCAGTACTTC

V: TRBV5-6
length: 18
D: TRBD1
J: TRBJ1-1
CDR3: CASSSNTGGAGMNTEAFF
DNA: TGTGCCAGCAGCTCTAATACAGGGGGCGCGGGCATGAACACTGAAGCTTTCTTT

V: TRBV5-1
length: 14
D: TRBD1
J: TRBJ1-3
CDR3: CASSTGQGEDTIYF
DNA: TGCGCCAGCAGCACGGGACAGGGGGAGGACACCATATATTTT

V: TRBV6-1
length: 14
D: TRBD1
J: TRBJ1-5
CDR3: CATKGQGYNQPQHF
DNA: TGTGCCACCAAGGGACAGGGGTACAATCAGCCCCAGCATTTT

V: TRBV7-9
length: 15
D: NA
J: TRBJ1-3
CDR3: CASSWGGPSGNTIYF
DNA: TGTGCCAGCAGCTGGGGGGGCCCCTCTGGAAACACCATATATTTT

V: TRBV7-3
length: 15
D: NA
J: TRBJ2-3
CDR3: CASSETGPGTDTQYF
DNA: TGTGCCAGCAGTGAAACAGGACCGGGCACAGATACGCAGTATTTT

V: TRBV9
length: 16
D: TRBD1
J: TRBJ2-3
CDR3: CASSGRTGASTDTQYF
DNA: TGTGCCAGCAGCGGAAGGACAGGGGCGAGCACAGATACGCAGTATTTT

V: TRBV9
length: 15
D: NA
J: TRBJ1-5
CDR3: CASSPQGNSNQPQHF
DNA: TGTGCCAGCAGCCCTCAGGGTAACAGCAATCAGCCCCAGCATTTT

V: TRBV5-6
length: 14
D: TRBD1
J: TRBJ1-2
CDR3: CASSLEGADYGYTF
DNA: TGTGCCAGCAGCTTGGAGGGGGCTGACTATGGCTACACCTTC

V: TRBV27
length: 13
D: NA
J: TRBJ1-1
CDR3: CASSPRGGTEAFF
DNA: TGTGCCAGCAGTCCCAGGGGTGGCACTGAAGCTTTCTTT

V: TRBV5-6
length: 17
D: TRBD2
J: TRBJ2-5
CDR3: CASSLLGLAGGHETQYF
DNA: TGTGCCAGCAGCTTGTTGGGACTAGCGGGGGGGCACGAGACCCAGTACTTC